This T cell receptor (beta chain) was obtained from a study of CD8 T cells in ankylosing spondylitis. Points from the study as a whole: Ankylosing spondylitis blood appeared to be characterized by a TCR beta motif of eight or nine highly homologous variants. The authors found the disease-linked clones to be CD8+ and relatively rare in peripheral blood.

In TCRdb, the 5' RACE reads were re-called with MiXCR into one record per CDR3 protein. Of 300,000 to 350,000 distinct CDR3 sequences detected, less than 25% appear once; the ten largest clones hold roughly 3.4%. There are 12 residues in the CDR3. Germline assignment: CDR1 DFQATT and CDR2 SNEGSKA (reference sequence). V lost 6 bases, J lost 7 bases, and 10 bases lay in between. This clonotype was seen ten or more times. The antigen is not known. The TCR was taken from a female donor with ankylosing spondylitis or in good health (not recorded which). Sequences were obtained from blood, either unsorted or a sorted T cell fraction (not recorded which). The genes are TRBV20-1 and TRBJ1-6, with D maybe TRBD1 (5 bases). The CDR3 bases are TGCAGTGCCTGGGACCTAAATTCACCCCTCCACTTT. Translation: CSAWDLNSPLHF.